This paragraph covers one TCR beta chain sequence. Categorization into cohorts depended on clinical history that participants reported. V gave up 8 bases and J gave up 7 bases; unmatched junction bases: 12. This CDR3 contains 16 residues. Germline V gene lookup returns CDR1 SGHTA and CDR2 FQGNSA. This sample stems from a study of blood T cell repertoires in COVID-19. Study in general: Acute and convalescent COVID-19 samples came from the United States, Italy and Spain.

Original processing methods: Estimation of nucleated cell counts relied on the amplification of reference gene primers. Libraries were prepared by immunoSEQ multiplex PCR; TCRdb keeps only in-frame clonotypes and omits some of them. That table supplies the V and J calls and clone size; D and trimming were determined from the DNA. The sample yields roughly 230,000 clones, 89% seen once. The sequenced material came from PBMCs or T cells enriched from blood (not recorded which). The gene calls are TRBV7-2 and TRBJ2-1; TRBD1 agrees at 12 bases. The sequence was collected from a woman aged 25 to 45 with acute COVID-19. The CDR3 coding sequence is TGTGCCAGCGCCTTTAGGGGGACAGGGGGCAGGAATGAGCAGTTCTTC. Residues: CASAFRGTGGRNEQFF. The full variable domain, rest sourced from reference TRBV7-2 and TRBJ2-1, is GAGVSQSPSNKVTEKGKDVELRCDPISGHTALYWYRQSLGQGLEFLIYFQGNSAPDKSGLPSDRFSAERTGGSVSTLTIQRTQQEDSAVYLCASAFRGTGGRNEQFFGPGTRLTVL.